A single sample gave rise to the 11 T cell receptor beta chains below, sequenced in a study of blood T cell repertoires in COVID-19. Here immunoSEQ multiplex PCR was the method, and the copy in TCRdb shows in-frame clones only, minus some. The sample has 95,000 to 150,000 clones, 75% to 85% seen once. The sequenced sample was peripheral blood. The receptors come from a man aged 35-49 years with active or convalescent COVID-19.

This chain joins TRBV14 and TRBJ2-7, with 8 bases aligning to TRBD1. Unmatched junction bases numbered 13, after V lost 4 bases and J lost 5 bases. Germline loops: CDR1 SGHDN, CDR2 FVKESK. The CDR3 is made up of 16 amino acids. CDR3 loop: CASSPLVRDRSDEQYF. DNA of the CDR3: TGTGCCAGCAGCCCCTTGGTTCGGGACAGGTCCGACGAGCAGTACTTC.

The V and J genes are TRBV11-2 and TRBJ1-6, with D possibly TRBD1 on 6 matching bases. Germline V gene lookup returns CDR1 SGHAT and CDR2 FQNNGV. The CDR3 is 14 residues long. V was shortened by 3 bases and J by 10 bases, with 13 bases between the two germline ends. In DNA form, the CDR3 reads TGTGCCAGCAGCTTTGCAGGGGAGAAATCACCCCTCCACTTT. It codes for CASSFAGEKSPLHF.

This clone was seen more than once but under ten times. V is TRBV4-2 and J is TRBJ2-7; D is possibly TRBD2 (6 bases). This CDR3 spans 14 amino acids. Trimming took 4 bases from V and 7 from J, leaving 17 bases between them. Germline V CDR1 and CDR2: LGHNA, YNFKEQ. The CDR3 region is CASSPQDGGWEQYF. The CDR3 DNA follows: TGTGCCAGCAGCCCCCAAGATGGAGGGTGGGAGCAGTACTTC.

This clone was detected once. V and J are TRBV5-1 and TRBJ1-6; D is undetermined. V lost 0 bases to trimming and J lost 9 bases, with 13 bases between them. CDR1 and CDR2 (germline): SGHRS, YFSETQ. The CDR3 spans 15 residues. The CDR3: CASSLALRNLSPLHF. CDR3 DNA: TGCGCCAGCAGCTTGGCCTTGCGAAACCTTTCACCCCTCCACTTT.

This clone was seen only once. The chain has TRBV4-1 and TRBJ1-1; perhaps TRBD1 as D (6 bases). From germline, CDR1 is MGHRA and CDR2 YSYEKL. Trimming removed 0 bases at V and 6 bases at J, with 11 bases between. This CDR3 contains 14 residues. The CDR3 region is CASSQDAQGPEAFF. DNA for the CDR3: TGCGCCAGCAGCCAAGATGCGCAGGGGCCTGAAGCTTTCTTT.

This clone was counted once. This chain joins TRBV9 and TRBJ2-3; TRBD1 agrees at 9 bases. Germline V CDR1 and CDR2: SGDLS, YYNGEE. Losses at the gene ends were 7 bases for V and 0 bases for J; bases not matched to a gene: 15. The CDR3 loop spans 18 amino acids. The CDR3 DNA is TGTGCCAGCGGGGGACAGGGAATGGGTGGCACTAGCACAGATACGCAGTATTTT. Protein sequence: CASGGQGMGGTSTDTQYF.

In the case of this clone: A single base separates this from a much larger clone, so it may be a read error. The CDR3 loop is CATSRGLDEQFF. The CDR3 DNA reads as TGTGCCACCAGCAGGGGGCTCGATGAGCAGTTCTTC. The rearrangement joins TRBV24-1 to TRBJ2-1; TRBD1 agrees at 8 bases. V gave up 7 bases and J gave up 8 bases; unmatched junction bases: 3. Germline loops: CDR1 KGHDR, CDR2 SFDVKD. The CDR3 spans 12 residues.

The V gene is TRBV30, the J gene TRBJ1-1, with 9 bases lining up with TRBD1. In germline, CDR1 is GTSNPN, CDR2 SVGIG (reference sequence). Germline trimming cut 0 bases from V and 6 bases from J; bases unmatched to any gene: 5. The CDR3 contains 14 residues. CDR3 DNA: TGTGCCTGGAGTGTAAACAGGGGGCAGTCTGAAGCTTTCTTT. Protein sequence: CAWSVNRGQSEAFF.

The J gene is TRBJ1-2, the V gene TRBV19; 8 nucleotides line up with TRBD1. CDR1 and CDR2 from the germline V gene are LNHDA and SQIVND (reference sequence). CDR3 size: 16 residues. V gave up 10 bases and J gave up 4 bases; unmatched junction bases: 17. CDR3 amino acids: CATTRRTGSEFYGYTF. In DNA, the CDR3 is TGTGCCACCACACGTAGGACAGGGTCGGAGTTCTATGGCTACACCTTC.

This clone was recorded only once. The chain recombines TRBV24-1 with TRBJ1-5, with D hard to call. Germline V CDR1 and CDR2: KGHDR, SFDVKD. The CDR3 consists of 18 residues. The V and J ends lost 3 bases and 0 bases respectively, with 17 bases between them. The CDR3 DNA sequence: TGTGCCACCAGTGATGGAGAAGGCGGCGGATATAGCAATCAGCCCCAGCATTTT. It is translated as CATSDGEGGGYSNQPQHF.

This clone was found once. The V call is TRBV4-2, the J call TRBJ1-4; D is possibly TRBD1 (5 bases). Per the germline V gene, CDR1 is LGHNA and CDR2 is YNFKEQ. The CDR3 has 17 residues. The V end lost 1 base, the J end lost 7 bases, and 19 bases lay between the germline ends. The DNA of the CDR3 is TGTGCCAGCAGCCAAGTGGGGGGAGGGGCAGATGGTGAAAAACTGTTTTTT. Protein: CASSQVGGGADGEKLFF.